This note documents a single T cell receptor (beta chain) sequence. The entry originates in a study of blood T cell repertoires in COVID-19. Per the study methods: Quantification of nucleated cells was approximated via reference gene primer amplification. The data were produced by immunoSEQ multiplex PCR, yet TCRdb's version contains in-frame clones alone and is incomplete. D and trimming were read from the DNA, whereas the V and J calls and clone size are those reported in that table. The profile covers some 400,000 clones, with roughly 90% appearing a single time and about 0.78% taken by the ten largest. The V gene lost 7 bases and the J gene lost 3 bases, with 13 bases spanning the gap. The length of the CDR3 is 13 residues. Germline CDR1 SEHNR, CDR2 FQNEAQ (reference sequence). Participants' own reports of clinical history determined their cohort assignment. Exposed study participants had met a COVID-19 case within 2 weeks before entry.

The sequence came from a middle-aged woman who had been exposed to COVID-19. The gene calls are TRBV7-9 and TRBJ2-7, with D possibly TRBD2 on 7 matching bases. The sequencing sample was made of PBMCs or T cells enriched from blood (not recorded which). The CDR3 sequence: CASTGGGVYEQYF. CDR3 sequence (DNA): TGTGCCAGCACCGGAGGGGGGGTCTACGAGCAGTACTTC.